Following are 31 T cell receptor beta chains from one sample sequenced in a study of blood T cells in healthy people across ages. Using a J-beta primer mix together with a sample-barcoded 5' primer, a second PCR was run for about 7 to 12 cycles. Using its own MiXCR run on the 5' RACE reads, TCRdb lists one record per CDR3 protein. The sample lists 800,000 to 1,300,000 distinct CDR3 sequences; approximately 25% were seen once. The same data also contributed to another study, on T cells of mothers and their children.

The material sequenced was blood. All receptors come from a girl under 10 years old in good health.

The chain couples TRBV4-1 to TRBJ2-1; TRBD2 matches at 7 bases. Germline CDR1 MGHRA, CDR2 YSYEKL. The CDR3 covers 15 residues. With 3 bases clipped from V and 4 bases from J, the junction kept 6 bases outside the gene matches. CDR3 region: CASSHLASGYNEQFF. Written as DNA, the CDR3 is TGCGCCAGCAGCCACCTCGCTAGCGGATACAATGAGCAGTTCTTC.

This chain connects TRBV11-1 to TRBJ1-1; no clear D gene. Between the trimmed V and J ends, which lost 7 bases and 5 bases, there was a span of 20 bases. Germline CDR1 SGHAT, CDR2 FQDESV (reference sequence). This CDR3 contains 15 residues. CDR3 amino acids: CASTRAEVGDTEAFF. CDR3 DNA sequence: TGTGCCAGCACCCGGGCGGAAGTCGGGGATACTGAAGCTTTCTTT.

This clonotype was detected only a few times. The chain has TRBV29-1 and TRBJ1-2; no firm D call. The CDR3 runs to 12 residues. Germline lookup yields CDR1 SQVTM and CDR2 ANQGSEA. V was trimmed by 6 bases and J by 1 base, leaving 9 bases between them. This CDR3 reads CSVKTDNYGYTF. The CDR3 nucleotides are TGCAGCGTGAAGACGGATAACTATGGCTACACCTTC. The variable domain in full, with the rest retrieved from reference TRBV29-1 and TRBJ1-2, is SAVISQKPSRDICQRGTSLTIQCQVDSQVTMMFWYRQQPGQSLTLIATANQGSEATYESGFVIDKFPISRPNLTFSTLTVSNMSPEDSSIYLCSVKTDNYGYTFGSGTRLTVV.

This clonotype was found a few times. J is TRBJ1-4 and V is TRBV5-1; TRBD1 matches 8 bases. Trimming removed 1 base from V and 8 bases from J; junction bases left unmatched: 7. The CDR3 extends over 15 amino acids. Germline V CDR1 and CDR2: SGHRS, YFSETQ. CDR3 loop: CASSLYGTGKEKLFF. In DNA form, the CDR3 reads TGCGCCAGCAGCTTGTACGGGACAGGAAAAGAAAAACTGTTTTTT.

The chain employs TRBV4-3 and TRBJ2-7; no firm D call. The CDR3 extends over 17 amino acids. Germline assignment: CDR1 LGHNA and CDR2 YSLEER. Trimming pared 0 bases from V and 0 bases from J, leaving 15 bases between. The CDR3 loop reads CASSQDLYVLGSYEQYF. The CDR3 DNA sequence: TGCGCCAGCAGCCAAGATCTCTACGTCCTGGGCTCCTACGAGCAGTACTTC.

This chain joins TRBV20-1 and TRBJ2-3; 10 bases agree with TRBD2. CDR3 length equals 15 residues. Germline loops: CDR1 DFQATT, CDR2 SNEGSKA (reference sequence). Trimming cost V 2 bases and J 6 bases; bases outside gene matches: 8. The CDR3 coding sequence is TGCAGTGCTAGAAAAGCGGGGGGGCCGGGTGATACGCAGTATTTT. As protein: CSARKAGGPGDTQYF.

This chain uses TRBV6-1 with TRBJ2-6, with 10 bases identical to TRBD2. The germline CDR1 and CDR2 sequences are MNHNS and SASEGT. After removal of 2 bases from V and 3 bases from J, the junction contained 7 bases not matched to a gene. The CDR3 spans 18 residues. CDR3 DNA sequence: TGTGCCAGCAGTGAATTGGTAGCGGGAGGCTTTGGGGCCAACGTCCTGACTTTC. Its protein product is CASSELVAGGFGANVLTF.

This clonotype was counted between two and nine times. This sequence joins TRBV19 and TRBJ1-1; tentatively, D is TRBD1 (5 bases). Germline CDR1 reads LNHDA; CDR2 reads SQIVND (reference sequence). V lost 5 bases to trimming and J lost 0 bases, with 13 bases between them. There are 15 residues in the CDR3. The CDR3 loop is CASSGTLALNTEAFF. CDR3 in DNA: TGTGCCAGTAGTGGGACCTTAGCCTTGAACACTGAAGCTTTCTTT.

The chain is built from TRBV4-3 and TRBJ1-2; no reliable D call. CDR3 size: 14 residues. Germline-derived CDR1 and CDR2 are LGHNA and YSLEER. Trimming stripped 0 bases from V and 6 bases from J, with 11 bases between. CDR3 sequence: CASSQDVVGHGYTF. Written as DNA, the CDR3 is TGCGCCAGCAGCCAAGATGTGGTAGGCCATGGCTACACCTTC.

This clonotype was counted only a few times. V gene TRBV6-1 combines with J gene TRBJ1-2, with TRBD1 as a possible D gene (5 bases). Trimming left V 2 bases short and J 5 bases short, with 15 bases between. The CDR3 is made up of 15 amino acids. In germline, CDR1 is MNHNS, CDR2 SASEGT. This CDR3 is CASSETLGLGYGYTF. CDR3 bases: TGTGCCAGCAGTGAAACGCTGGGGCTGGGATATGGCTACACCTTC.

The CDR3: CASSVELEPITQYF. The CDR3 nucleotides are TGTGCCAGCAGCGTCGAACTAGAACCAATAACGCAGTATTTT. The chain links TRBV9 to TRBJ2-3; the D gene is possibly TRBD2 (5 bases). The CDR3 spans 14 residues. V lost 2 bases and J lost 9, with 16 bases in between. Germline-derived CDR1 and CDR2 are SGDLS and YYNGEE. Together with reference TRBV9 and TRBJ2-3, the CDR3 gives the full variable domain: DSGVTQTPKHLITATGQRVTLRCSPRSGDLSVYWYQQSLDQGLQFLIQYYNGEERAKGNILERFSAQQFPDLHSELNLSSLELGDSALYFCASSVELEPITQYFGPGTRLTVL.

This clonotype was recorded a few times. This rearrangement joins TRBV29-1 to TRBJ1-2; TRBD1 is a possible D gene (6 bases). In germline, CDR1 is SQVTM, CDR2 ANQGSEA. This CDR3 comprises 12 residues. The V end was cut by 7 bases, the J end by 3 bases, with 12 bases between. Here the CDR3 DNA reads TGCAGCGGCCGGGACAACGACTATGGCTACACCTTC. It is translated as CSGRDNDYGYTF.

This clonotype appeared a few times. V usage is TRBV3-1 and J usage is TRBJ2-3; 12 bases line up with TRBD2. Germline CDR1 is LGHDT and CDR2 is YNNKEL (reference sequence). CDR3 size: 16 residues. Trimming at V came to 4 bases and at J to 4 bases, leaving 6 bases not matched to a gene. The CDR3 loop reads CASSPDLAGGADTQYF. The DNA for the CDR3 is TGTGCCAGCAGCCCCGACCTAGCGGGGGGGGCAGATACGCAGTATTTT.

CDR3 DNA sequence: TGCGCCAGCAGCTTGGGCAAGGGTATCTCTGGGGCCAACGTCCTGACTTTC. Amino acid sequence: CASSLGKGISGANVLTF. This sequence joins TRBV5-1 and TRBJ2-6, with D unclear. The length of the CDR3 is 17 residues. Trimming took 0 bases from V and 0 from J, leaving 10 bases between them. The germline V gene has CDR1 SGHRS and CDR2 YFSETQ.

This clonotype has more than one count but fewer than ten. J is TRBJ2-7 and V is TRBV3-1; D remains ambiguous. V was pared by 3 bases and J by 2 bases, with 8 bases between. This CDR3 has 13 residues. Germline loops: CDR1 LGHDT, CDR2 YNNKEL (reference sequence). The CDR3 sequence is CASSQPLAYEQYF. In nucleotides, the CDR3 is TGTGCCAGCAGCCAGCCCCTAGCCTACGAGCAGTACTTC.

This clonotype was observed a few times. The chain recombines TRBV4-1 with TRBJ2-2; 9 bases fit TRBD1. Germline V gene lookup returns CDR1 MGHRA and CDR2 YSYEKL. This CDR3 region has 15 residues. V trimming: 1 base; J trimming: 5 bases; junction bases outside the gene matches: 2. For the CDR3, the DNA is TGCGCCAGCAGCCAAGGGGACAGGGATACCGGGGAGCTGTTTTTT. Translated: CASSQGDRDTGELFF.

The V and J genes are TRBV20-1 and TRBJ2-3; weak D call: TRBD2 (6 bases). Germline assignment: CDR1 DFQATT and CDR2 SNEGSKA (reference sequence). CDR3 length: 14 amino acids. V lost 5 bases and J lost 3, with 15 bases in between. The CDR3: CSAPDPGGTDTQYF. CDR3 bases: TGCAGTGCTCCGGACCCCGGGGGTACAGATACGCAGTATTTT.

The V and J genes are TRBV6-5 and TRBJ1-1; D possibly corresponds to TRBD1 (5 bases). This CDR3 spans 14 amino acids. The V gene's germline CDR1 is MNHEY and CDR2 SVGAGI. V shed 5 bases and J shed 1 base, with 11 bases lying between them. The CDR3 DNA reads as TGTGCCAGCAGTCCCTACGACAGGAACACTGAAGCTTTCTTT. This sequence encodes CASSPYDRNTEAFF.

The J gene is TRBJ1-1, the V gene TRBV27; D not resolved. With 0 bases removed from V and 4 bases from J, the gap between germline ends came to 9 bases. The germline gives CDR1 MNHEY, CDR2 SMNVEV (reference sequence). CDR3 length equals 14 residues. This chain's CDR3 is CASSLSPWGTEAFF. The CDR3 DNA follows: TGTGCCAGCAGTTTATCTCCTTGGGGCACTGAAGCTTTCTTT.

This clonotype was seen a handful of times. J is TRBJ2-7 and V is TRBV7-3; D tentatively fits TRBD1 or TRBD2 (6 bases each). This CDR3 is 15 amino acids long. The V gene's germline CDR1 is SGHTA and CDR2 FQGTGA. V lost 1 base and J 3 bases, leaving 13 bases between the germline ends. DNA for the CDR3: TGTGCCAGCAGCTTAATTGGGGGGCTCGGCTACGAGCAGTACTTC. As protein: CASSLIGGLGYEQYF.

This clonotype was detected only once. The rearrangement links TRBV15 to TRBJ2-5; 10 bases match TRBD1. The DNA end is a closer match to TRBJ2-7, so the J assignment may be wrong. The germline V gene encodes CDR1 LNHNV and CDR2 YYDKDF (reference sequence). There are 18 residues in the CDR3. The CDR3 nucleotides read TGTGCCACCAGCAGAGATCGAGCGGGACAGGGGTCCCCCTACGAGCAGTACTTC. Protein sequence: CATSRDRAGQGSPYEQYF.

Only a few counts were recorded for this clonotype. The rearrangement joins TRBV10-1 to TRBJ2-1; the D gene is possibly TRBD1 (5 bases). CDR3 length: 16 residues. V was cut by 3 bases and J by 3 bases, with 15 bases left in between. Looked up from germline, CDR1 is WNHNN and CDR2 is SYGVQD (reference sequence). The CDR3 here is CASSDFGLGVYNEQFF. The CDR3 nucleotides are TGCGCCAGCAGTGATTTCGGGCTAGGGGTCTACAATGAGCAGTTCTTC.

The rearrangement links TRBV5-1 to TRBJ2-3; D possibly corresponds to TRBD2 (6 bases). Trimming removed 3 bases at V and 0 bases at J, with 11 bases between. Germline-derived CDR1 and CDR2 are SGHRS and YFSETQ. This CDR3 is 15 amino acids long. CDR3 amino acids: CASSSGGISTDTQYF. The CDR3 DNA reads TGCGCCAGCAGCTCAGGCGGGATTAGCACAGATACGCAGTATTTT.

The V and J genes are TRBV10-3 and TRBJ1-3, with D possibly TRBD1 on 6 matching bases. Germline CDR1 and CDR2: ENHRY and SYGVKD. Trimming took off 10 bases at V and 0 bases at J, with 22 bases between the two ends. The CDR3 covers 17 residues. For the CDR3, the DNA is TGTGCCAGCCGAGGGGCGGGACAATCCGACTCTGGAAACACCATATATTTT. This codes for CASRGAGQSDSGNTIYF.

As DNA, the CDR3 is TGCAGTGCTTCGATTGGGGACTACGAGCAGTACTTC. Its protein product is CSASIGDYEQYF. The chain recombines TRBV20-1 with TRBJ2-7; D is undetermined. Germline assignment: CDR1 DFQATT and CDR2 SNEGSKA (reference sequence). The V end was cut by 5 bases, the J end by 3 bases, with 11 bases between. The CDR3 spans 12 residues.

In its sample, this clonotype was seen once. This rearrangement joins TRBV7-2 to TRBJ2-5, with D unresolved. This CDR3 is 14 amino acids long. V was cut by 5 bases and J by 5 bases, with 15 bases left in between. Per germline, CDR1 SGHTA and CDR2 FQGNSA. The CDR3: CASSRSKAEETQYF. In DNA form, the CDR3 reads TGTGCCAGCAGCCGCAGTAAGGCGGAGGAGACCCAGTACTTC.

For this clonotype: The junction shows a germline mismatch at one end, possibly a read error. The CDR3 here is CASSLDGFDRTYEQHF. The CDR3 DNA reads TGTGCCAGCAGCTTAGATGGGTTTGACAGAACCTACGAGCAGCACTTC. The chain has TRBV11-2 and TRBJ2-5; weak D call: TRBD1 (5 bases). CDR1 is SGHAT and CDR2 is FQNNGV in the germline V gene. The length of the CDR3 is 16 residues.

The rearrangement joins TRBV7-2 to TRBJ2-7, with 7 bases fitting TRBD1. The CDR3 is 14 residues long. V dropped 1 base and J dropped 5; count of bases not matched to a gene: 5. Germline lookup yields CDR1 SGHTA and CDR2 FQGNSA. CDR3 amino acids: CASSLDRGFNEQYF. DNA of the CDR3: TGTGCCAGCAGCTTAGACAGGGGATTTAACGAGCAGTACTTC.

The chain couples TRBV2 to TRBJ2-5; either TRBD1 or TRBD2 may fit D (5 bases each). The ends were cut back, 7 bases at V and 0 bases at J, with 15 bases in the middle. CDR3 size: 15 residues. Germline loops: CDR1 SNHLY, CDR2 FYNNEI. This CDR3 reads CASIEEAGNQETQYF. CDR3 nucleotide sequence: TGTGCCAGCATCGAGGAGGCAGGGAACCAAGAGACCCAGTACTTC. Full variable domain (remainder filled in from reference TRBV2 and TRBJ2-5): EPEVTQTPSHQVTQMGQEVILRCVPISNHLYFYWYRQILGQKVEFLVSFYNNEISEKSEIFDDQFSVERPDGSNFTLKIRSTKLEDSAMYFCASIEEAGNQETQYFGPGTRLLVL.

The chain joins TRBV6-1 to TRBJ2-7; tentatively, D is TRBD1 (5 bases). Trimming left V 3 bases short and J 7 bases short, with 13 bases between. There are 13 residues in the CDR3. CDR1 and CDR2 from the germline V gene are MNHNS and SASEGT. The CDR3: CASSESGLGEQYF. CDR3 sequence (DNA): TGTGCCAGCAGTGAGTCAGGGTTGGGGGAGCAGTACTTC.

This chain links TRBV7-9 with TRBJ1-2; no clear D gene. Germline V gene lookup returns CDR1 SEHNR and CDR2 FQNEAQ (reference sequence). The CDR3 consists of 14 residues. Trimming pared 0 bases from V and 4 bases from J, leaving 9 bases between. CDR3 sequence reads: CASSLATPLYGYTF. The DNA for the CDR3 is TGTGCCAGCAGCTTAGCTACACCTCTCTATGGCTACACCTTC.